This T cell receptor beta chain was observed in a study of molecular identifiers for immune sequencing clone quantification. Study results and caveats: Among approximately 1 million naive cells, as was reported, spiked Jurkat TCR RNA from one cell was detectable. In CMV-specific effectors, clones above 20 copies held over 99% of molecules; naive, under 1%.

TCRdb reanalysed the PCR reads using MiXCR and keeps one entry per CDR3 protein. Of under 600,000 distinct CDR3 sequences listed, roughly 24% are singletons. The table lists this clonotype with a few counts. Its antigen is unidentified. Trimming removed 8 bases from V and 1 base from J, with 14 bases in between. The germline V gene encodes CDR1 KGHSH and CDR2 LQKENI. The CDR3 extends over 14 amino acids. Libraries for naive CD8 T cells, which were made from around 18,000 to 910,000 sorted cells, drew on 10%, 30% or 50% of the RNA. The sample was naive CD8+ T cells from blood, with Jurkat cell RNA spiked in. As to subset: FACS-sorted CD8+CD4-CCR7+CD45RA+ naive T cells. This sequence originates from a human donor in good health. Some libraries in this study had Jurkat cell RNA spiked in. This chain uses TRBV18 with TRBJ1-1; D unclear. The CDR3 protein is CASPTSEANTEAFF. CDR3 bases: TGTGCCAGCCCTACATCTGAAGCGAACACTGAAGCTTTCTTT.